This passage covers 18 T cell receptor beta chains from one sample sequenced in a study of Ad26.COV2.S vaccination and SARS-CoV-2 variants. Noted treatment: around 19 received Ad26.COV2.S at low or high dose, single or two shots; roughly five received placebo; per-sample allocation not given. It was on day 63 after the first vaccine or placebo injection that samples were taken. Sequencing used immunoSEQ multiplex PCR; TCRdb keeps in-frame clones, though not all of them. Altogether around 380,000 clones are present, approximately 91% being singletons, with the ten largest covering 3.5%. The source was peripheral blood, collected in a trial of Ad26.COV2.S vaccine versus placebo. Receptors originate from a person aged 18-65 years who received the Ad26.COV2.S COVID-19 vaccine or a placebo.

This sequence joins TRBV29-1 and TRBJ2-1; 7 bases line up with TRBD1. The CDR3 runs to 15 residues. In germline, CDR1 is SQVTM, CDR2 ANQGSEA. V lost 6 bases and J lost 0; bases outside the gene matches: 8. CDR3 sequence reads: CSVDETGISYNEQFF. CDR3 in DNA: TGCAGCGTCGACGAGACAGGGATCTCCTACAATGAGCAGTTCTTC.

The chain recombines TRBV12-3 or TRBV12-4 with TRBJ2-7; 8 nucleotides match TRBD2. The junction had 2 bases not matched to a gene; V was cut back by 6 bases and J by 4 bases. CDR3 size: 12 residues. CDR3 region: CASSTSGYEQYF. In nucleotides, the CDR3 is TGTGCCAGCAGCACTAGCGGATACGAGCAGTACTTC.

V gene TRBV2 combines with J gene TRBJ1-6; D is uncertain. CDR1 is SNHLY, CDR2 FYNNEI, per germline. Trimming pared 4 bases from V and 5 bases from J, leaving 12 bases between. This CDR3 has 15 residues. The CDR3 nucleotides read TGTGCCAGCAGTGCCTTGACGGTCCATAATTCACCCCTCCACTTT. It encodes CASSALTVHNSPLHF.

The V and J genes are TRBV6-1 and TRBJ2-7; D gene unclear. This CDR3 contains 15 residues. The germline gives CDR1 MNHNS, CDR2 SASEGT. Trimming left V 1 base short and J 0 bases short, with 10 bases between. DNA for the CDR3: TGTGCCAGCAGTGAAGGGGAAAGGAGCTCCTACGAGCAGTACTTC. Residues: CASSEGERSSYEQYF.

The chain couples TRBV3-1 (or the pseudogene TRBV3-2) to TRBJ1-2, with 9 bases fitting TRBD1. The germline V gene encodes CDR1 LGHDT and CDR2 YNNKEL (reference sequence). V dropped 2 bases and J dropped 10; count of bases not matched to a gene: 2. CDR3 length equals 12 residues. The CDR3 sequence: CASSQRTGDYTF. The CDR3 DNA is TGTGCCAGCAGCCAAAGGACAGGGGACTACACCTTC.

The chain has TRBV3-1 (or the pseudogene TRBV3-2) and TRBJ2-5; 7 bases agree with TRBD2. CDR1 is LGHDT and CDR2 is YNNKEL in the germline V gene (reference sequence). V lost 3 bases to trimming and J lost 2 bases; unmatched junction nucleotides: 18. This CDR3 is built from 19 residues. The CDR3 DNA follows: TGTGCCAGCAGCCAGGAGGGCCAAGCCGGGGGGAAACCTCAAGAGACCCAGTACTTC. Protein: CASSQEGQAGGKPQETQYF.

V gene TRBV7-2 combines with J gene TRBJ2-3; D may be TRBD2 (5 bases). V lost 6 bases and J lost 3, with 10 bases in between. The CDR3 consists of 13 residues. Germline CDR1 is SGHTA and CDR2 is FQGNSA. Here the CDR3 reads CASSWPGTDTQYF. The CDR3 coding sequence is TGTGCCAGCAGTTGGCCGGGAACAGATACGCAGTATTTT.

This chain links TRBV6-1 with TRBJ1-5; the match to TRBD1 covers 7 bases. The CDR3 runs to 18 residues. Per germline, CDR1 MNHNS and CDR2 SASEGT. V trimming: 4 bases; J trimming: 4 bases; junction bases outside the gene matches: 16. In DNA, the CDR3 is TGTGCCAGCAGTGTAGCCGGGGGCGGAGGGGGCGGAAATCAGCCCCAGCATTTT. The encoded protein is CASSVAGGGGGGNQPQHF.

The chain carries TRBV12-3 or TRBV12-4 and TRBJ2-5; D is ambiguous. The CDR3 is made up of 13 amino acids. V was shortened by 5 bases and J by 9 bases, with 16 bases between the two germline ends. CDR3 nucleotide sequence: TGTGCCAGCAGTCCCGAGACCGTAACGGCCCAGTACTTC. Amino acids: CASSPETVTAQYF.

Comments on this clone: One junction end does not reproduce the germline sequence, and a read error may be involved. CDR3 amino acids: CASSLRRRGGRSTDTQYF. For the CDR3, the DNA is TGTGCTAGCAGCTTAAGGAGGCGGGGGGGCCGGAGCACAGATACGCAGTATTTT. The chain recombines TRBV7-7 with TRBJ2-3, with TRBD2 matching over 9 bases. CDR1 is SSHAT, CDR2 FNYEAQ, per germline (reference sequence). The CDR3 consists of 18 residues.

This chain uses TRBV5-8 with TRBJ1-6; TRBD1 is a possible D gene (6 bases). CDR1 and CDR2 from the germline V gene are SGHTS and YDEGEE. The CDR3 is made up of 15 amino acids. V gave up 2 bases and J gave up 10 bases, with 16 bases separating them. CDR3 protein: CASSLGRGAGSPLHF. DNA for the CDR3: TGTGCCAGCAGCTTAGGCCGGGGGGCTGGGTCACCCCTCCACTTT. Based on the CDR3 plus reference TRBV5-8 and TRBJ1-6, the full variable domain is EAGVTQSPTHLIKTRGQQATLRCSPISGHTSVYWYQQALGLGLQFLLWYDEGEERNRGNFPPRFSGRQFPNYSSELNVNALELEDSALYLCASSLGRGAGSPLHFGNGTRLTVT.

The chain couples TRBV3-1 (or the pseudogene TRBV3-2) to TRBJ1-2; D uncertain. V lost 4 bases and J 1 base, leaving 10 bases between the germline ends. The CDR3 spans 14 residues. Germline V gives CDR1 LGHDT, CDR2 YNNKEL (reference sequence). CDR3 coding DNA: TGTGCCAGCAGCCCACCCGAGGGTAACTATGGCTACACCTTC. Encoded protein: CASSPPEGNYGYTF.

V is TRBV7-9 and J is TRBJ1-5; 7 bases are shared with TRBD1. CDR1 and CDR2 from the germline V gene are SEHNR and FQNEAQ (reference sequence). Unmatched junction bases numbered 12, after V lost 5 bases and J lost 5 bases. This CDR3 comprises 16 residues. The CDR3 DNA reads TGTGCCAGCAGCCCAGGGGGAAAGGGGGCTTATCAGCCCCAGCATTTT. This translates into CASSPGGKGAYQPQHF.

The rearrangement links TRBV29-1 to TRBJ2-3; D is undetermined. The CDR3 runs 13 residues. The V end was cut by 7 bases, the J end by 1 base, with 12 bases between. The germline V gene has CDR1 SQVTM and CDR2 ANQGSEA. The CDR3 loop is CSADGAGTDTQYF. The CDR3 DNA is TGCAGCGCCGATGGAGCTGGCACAGATACGCAGTATTTT.

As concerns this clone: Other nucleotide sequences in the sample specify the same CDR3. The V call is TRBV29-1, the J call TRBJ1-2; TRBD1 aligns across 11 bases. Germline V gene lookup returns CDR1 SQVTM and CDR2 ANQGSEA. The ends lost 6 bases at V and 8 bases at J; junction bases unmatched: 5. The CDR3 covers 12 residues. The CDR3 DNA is TGCAGCGTGGACAGGGGGCTCCTCGGCTACACCTTC. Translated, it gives CSVDRGLLGYTF.

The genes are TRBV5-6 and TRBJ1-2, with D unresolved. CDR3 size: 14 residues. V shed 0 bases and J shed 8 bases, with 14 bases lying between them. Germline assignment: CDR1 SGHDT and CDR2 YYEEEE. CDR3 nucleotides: TGTGCCAGCAGCTTGGGAAGTCAGGCGGAGGGCTACACCTTC. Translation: CASSLGSQAEGYTF. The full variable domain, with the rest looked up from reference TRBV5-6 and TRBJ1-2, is DAGVTQSPTHLIKTRGQQVTLRCSPKSGHDTVSWYQQALGQGPQFIFQYYEEEERQRGNFPDRFSGHQFPNYSSELNVNALLLGDSALYLCASSLGSQAEGYTFGSGTRLTVV.

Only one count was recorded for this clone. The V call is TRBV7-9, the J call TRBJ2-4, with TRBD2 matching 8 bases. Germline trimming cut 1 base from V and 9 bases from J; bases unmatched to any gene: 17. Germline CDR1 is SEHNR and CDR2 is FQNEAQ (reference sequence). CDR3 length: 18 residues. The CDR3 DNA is TGTGCCAGCAGCTTAGAGAAGATCGGGGGGGCCCGGAGGGGCATTCAGTACTTC. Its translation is CASSLEKIGGARRGIQYF.

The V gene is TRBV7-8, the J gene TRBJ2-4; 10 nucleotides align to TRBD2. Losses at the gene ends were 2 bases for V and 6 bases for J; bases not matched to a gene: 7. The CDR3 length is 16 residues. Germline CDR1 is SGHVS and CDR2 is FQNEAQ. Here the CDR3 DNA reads TGTGCCAGCAGCTTATCTAGCGGGGGCTCCAGAAACATTCAGTACTTC. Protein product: CASSLSSGGSRNIQYF.